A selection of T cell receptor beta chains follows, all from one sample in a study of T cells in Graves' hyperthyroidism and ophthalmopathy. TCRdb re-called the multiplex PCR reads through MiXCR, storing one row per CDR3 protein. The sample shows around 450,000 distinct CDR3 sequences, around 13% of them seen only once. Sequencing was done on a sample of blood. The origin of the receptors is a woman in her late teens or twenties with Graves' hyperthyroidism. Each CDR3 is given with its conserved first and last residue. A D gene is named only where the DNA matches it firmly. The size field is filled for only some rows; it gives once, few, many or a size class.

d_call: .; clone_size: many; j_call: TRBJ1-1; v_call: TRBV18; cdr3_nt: TGTGCCAGCTCACGGGACCCCAAGAATGAAGCTTTCTTT; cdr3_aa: CASSRDPKNEAFF
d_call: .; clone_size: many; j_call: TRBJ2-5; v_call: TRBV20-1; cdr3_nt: TGCAGTGCTACACGGGCCCCGGGGACCGGGGAGACCCAGTACTTC; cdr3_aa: CSATRAPGTGETQYF
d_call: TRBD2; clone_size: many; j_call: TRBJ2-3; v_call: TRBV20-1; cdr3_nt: TGCAGTGCTCCCGCGGGAGGGGCCTTAACTAGCACAGATACGCAGTATTTT; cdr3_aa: CSAPAGGALTSTDTQYF
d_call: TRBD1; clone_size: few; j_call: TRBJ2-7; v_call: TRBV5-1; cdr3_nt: TGCGCCAGCAGCATGCCGGGACAGGGGGAGAAGCGGCAGTACTTC; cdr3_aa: CASSMPGQGEKRQYF
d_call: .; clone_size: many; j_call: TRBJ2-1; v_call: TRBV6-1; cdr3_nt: TGTGCCAGCAGTTTCGGCCGACCGGGGTACCGGGGCAATGAGCAGTTCTTC; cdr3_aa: CASSFGRPGYRGNEQFF
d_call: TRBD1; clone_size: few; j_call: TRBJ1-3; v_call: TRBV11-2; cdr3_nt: TGTGCCAGCAGCCTACGAACCGGGACAGGGTGGGAATCTGGAAACACCATATATTTT; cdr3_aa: CASSLRTGTGWESGNTIYF
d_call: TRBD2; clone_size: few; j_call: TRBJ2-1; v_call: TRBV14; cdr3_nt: TGTGCCAGCAGCCCCCCGGCTAGCGGGAGGGGGTACAATGAGCAGTTCTTC; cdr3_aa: CASSPPASGRGYNEQFF
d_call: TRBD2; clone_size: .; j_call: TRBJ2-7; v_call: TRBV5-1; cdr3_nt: TGCGCCAGCGGGGTCGGGGACTATCCCTACGAGCAGTACTTC; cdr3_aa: CASGVGDYPYEQYF
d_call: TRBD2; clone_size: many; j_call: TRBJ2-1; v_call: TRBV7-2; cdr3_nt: TGTGCCAGCAGCCCCTGGGCGGGAGAGGTTGAGCAGTTCTTC; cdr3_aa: CASSPWAGEVEQFF
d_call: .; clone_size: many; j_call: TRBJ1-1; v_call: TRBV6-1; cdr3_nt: TGTGCCAGCAGTGAAGGGTTTGGCACTGAAGCTTTCTTT; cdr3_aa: CASSEGFGTEAFF
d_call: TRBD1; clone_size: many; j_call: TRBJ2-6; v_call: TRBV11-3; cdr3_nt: TGTGCCAGCAGTCCCGGGACAGGGAGCTCTGGGGCCAACGTCCTGACTTTC; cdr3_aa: CASSPGTGSSGANVLTF
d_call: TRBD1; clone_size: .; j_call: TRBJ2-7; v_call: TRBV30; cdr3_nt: TGTGCCTGGAGCCGGGACAGCGTTTCCTACGAGCAGTACTTC; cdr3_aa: CAWSRDSVSYEQYF
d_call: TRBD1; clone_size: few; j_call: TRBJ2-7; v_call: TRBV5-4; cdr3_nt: TGTGCCAGCAGCGGGACAGGCCGCCACGAGCAGTACTTC; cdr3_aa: CASSGTGRHEQYF
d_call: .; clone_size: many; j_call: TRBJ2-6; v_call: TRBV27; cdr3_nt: TGTGCCAGCTCTGGGGCCAACGTCCTGACTTTC; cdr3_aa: CASSGANVLTF
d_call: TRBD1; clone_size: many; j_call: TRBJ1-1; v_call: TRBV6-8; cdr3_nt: TGTGCCACCCTGACCGGGGACAGGGCTTTCTTT; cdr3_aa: CATLTGDRAFF
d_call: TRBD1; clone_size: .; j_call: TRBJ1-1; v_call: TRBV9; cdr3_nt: TGTGCCAGCAGCGTAGGTTGGGACAGCGACATGAACACTGAAGCTTTCTTT; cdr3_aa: CASSVGWDSDMNTEAFF
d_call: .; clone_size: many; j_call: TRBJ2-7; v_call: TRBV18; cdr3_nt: TGTGCCAGCTCACCGGCAGGGAGGACCTACGAGCAGTACTTC; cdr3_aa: CASSPAGRTYEQYF
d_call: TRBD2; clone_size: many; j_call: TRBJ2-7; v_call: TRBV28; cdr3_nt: TGTGCCAGCAGTTTGAGCTCGGGCCTAGCGGGAGTAAACGAGCAGTACTTC; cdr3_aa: CASSLSSGLAGVNEQYF
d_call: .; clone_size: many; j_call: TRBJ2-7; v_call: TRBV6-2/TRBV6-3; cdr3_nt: TGTGCCAGCAGTTACCGTGGATTTGGGAACTACGAGCAGTACTTC; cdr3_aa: CASSYRGFGNYEQYF
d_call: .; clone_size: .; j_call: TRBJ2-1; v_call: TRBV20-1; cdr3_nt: TGCAGTGCTAGCCCTGGCTTCGGCTCCTACAATGAGCAGTTCTTC; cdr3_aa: CSASPGFGSYNEQFF
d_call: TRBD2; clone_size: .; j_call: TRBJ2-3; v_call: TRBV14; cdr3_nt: TGTGCCAGCAGCCATTTAGCGGGAGATTCGGAGCAGTATTTT; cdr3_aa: CASSHLAGDSEQYF
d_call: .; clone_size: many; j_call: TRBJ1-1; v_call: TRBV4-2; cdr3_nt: TGTGCCAGCAGCCAAGCGGGGGTCACTGAAGCTTTCTTT; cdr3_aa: CASSQAGVTEAFF
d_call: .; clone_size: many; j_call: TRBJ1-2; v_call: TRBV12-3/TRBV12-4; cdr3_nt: TGTGCCAGCAGTTTATCATCAGGGACTGGCTACACCTTC; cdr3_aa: CASSLSSGTGYTF
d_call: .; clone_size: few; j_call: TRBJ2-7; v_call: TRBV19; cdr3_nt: TGTGCCAGTACCTCTAGGGACGGCTCCTACGAGCAGTACTTC; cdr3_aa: CASTSRDGSYEQYF
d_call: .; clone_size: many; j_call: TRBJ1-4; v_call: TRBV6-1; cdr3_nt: TGTGCCAGCAGTGAAGCGCTTGGCGGTAATGAAAAACTGTTTTTT; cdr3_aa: CASSEALGGNEKLFF
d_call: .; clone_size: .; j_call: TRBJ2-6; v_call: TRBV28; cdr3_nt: TGTGCCAGCAGAGAAGGCGGCAGGGCAGCTTTAAACTCTGGGGCCAACGTCCTGACTTTC; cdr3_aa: CASREGGRAALNSGANVLTF
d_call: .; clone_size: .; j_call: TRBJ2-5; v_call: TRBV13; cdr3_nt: TGTGCCAGCAGCGACCGCCGGGACCAAGAGACCCAGTACTTC; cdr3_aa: CASSDRRDQETQYF
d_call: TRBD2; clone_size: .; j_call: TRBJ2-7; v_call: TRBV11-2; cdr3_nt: TGTGCCAGCAGCTTATATATAACTAGCGGGAGCGCCTACGAGCAGTACTTC; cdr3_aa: CASSLYITSGSAYEQYF
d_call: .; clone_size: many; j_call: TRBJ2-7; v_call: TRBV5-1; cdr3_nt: TGCGCCAGCAGCTTGGAAGCGGCAGGGGAGCAGTACTTC; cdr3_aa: CASSLEAAGEQYF
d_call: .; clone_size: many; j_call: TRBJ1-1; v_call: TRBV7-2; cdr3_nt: TGTGCCAGCAGCTCGCAGGGTCTGGGGGACACTGAAGCTTTCTTT; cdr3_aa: CASSSQGLGDTEAFF
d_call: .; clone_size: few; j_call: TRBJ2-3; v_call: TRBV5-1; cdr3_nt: TGCGCCAGCAGCTTGTGGGGGGGGGGGCGGACGCAGTATTTT; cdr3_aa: CASSLWGGGRTQYF
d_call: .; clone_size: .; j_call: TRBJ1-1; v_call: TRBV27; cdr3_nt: TGTGCCAGCAGCCAGGCGACAGGTGAAGCTTTCTTT; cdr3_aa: CASSQATGEAFF
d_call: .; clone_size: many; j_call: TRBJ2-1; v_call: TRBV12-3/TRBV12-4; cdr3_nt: TGTGCCAGCAGTTCCATTGGGGCGGTTCCCTTCGGCGATGAGCAGTTCTTC; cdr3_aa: CASSSIGAVPFGDEQFF
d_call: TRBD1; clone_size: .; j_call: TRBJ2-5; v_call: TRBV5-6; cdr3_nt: TGTGCCAGCAGCGACTTCGGGACAGGGACCCAAGAGACCCAGTACTTC; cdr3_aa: CASSDFGTGTQETQYF
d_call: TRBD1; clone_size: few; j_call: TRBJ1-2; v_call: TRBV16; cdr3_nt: TGTGCCAGCAGCCCTATTTTAGCGGGACAGGGAAACTATGGCTACACCTTC; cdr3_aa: CASSPILAGQGNYGYTF
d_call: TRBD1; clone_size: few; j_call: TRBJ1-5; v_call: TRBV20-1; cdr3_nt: TGCAGTGCAGGAGTCTCGCCGGGACAGGGGTTTATTAGTCAGCCCCAGCATTTT; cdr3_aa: CSAGVSPGQGFISQPQHF
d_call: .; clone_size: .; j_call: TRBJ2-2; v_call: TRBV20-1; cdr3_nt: TGCAGTGCTAGAGGCCTGGGGCGGGCCGAGGGGGAGCTGTTTTTT; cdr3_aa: CSARGLGRAEGELFF
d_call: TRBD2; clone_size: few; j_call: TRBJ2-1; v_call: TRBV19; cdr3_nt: TGTGCCAGTAGTATGAATGGGCGGGAGTGGGACAATGAGCAGTTCTTC; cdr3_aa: CASSMNGREWDNEQFF
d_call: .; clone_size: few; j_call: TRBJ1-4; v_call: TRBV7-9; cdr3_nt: TGTGCCAGCAGCCAAATAACCTCGGGTGAAAAACTGTTTTTT; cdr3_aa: CASSQITSGEKLFF
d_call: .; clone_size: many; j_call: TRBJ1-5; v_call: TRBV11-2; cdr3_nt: TGTGCCAGCAGCTTATTTGGGGGTAGCAATCAGCCCCAGCATTTT; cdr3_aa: CASSLFGGSNQPQHF
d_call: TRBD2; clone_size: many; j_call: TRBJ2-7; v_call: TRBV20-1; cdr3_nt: TGCAGTGCTAGATCAGCGGGAGTCCTCGCGGATTACTACGAGCAGTACTTC; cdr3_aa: CSARSAGVLADYYEQYF
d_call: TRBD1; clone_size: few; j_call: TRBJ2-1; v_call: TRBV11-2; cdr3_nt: TGTGCCAGCAGCCCCCGACAGGGCGCTCCTGAGCAGTTCTTC; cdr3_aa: CASSPRQGAPEQFF
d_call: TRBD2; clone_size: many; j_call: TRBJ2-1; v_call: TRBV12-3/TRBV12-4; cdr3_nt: TGTGCCAGCAGTCCCGGCCTAGCGGGGGTGGTGGTTGTGAGGAATGAGCAGTTCTTC; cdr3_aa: CASSPGLAGVVVVRNEQFF
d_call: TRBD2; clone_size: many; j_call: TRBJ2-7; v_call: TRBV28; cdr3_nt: TGTGCCAGCAGTTTCGGGGGGTCGGACGAGCAGTACTTC; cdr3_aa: CASSFGGSDEQYF
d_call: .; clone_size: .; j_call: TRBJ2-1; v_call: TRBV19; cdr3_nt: TGTGCCAGTAGTTCCAGACTGGACAATGAGCAGTTCTTC; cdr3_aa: CASSSRLDNEQFF
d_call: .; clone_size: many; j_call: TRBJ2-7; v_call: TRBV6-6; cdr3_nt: TGTGCCAGCAGTTACGATAGAATCTACGAGCAGTACTTC; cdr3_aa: CASSYDRIYEQYF
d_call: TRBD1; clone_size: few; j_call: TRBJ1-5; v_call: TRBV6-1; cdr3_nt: TGTGCCAGCAGTTGGGACAGCCGCGATCAGCCCCAGCATTTT; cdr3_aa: CASSWDSRDQPQHF
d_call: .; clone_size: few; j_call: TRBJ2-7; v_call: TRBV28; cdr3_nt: TGTGCCAGCAAAATCACTGGATACGAGCAGTACTTC; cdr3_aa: CASKITGYEQYF
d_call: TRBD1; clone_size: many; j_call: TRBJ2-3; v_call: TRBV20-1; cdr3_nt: TGCAGTGCTAGAGGGGATCTCGGGACAGGGTACTCAGATACGCAGTATTTT; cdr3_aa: CSARGDLGTGYSDTQYF